The 32 T cell receptor beta chains reported below all come from one sample, sequenced in a study of cytomegalovirus exposure and HLA in healthy donors. PCR primers comprised 60 Vbeta and 13 Jbeta primers. The repertoire was sequenced with immunoSEQ multiplex PCR; TCRdb's copy has only in-frame clones and lacks some. Of around 90,000 clones listed, less than 70% are singletons. The sample comprised PBMCs. The receptors come from a human donor in good health.

This clone was counted a single time. The chain uses TRBV18 and TRBJ2-7, with D possibly being TRBD1 (6 bases). The germline V gene has CDR1 KGHSH and CDR2 LQKENI. With 3 bases removed from V and 3 bases from J, the gap between germline ends came to 21 bases. This CDR3 has 17 amino acids. The chain's CDR3 is CASSPGGQGHVNYEQYF. The CDR3 DNA reads TGTGCCAGCTCACCCGGAGGTCAGGGACACGTCAACTACGAGCAGTACTTC.

The chain employs TRBV7-2 and TRBJ1-4, with D hard to call. The V and J ends lost 5 bases and 0 bases respectively, with 13 bases between them. The germline gives CDR1 SGHTA, CDR2 FQGNSA. This CDR3 comprises 16 residues. CDR3 nucleotides: TGTGCCAGCAGCCAAAGGACTGGATCAACTAATGAAAAACTGTTTTTT. Protein product: CASSQRTGSTNEKLFF.

This clone has more than one count but fewer than ten. CDR3 nucleotide sequence: TGCGCCAGCAACAGGGGACGTAGAAATGGCTACACCTTC. Its protein is CASNRGRRNGYTF. The V call is TRBV10-1, the J call TRBJ1-2; 7 positions match TRBD1. This CDR3 has 13 residues. Germline values: CDR1 WNHNN, CDR2 SYGVQD (reference sequence). J was trimmed by 6 bases and V by 7 bases; bases with no gene match: 8.

In DNA form, the CDR3 reads TGTGCCAGCAGCAAAACCGGGACAGATCTAGCCAAAAACATTCAGTACTTC. Amino acid sequence: CASSKTGTDLAKNIQYF. The chain employs TRBV7-8 and TRBJ2-4, with 7 bases aligning to TRBD1. The V segment lost 5 bases and the J segment 0 bases; nucleotides outside the gene matches: 10. The germline gives CDR1 SGHVS, CDR2 FQNEAQ. The CDR3 loop spans 17 amino acids.

The chain has TRBV20-1 and TRBJ1-1; TRBD1 might be the D (5 bases). The CDR3 loop spans 11 amino acids. Germline-derived CDR1 and CDR2 are DFQATT and SNEGSKA (reference sequence). With 7 bases removed from V and 3 bases from J, the gap between germline ends came to 9 bases. CDR3 sequence reads: CSVSRDTEAFF. The CDR3, as DNA: TGCAGTGTAAGCAGGGACACTGAAGCTTTCTTT.

This rearrangement joins TRBV9 to TRBJ2-7; 7 nucleotides align to TRBD2. This CDR3 contains 15 residues. The V gene end was trimmed by 4 bases and the J gene end by 2 bases; junction bases not matched to a gene: 9. Germline CDR1 SGDLS, CDR2 YYNGEE. CDR3 protein: CASSPGRSGTYEQYF. The CDR3 bases are TGTGCCAGCAGCCCTGGTCGAAGCGGGACCTACGAGCAGTACTTC.

The chain joins TRBV6-5 to TRBJ2-7; 7 bases line up with TRBD2. This CDR3 comprises 14 residues. Germline-derived CDR1 and CDR2 are MNHEY and SVGAGI. V dropped 5 bases and J dropped 4; count of bases not matched to a gene: 8. The CDR3 sequence is CASSRGGLTYEQYF. The CDR3 coding sequence is TGTGCCAGCAGTCGGGGAGGGTTGACGTACGAGCAGTACTTC.

The rearrangement links TRBV5-6 to TRBJ1-1, with no clear D. CDR1 is SGHDT and CDR2 is YYEEEE in the germline V gene. V was clipped by 4 bases and J by 2 bases, with 12 bases between them. This CDR3 has 14 amino acids. DNA for the CDR3: TGTGCCAGCAGCCGGAGGCCAGGAAACACTGAAGCTTTCTTT. This translates into CASSRRPGNTEAFF.

This clone showed up just once. The chain combines TRBV7-2 with TRBJ2-3; no definite D call. CDR3 length equals 14 residues. Germline values: CDR1 SGHTA, CDR2 FQGNSA. Trimming took 7 bases from V and 3 from J, leaving 14 bases between them. The CDR3: CASNFVLGTDTQYF. CDR3 coding DNA: TGTGCCAGCAACTTCGTCCTCGGGACAGATACGCAGTATTTT.

V usage is TRBV6-6 and J usage is TRBJ2-7; TRBD1 aligns across 9 bases. Germline CDR1 MNHNY, CDR2 SVGAGI (reference sequence). V trimming: 7 bases; J trimming: 4 bases; junction bases outside the gene matches: 11. The CDR3 is made up of 15 amino acids. As DNA, the CDR3 is TGTGCCAGCACCGGACAGGGGAGTTTGAGGTACGAGCAGTACTTC. Translated, it gives CASTGQGSLRYEQYF.

The chain carries TRBV5-4 and TRBJ1-1; 9 nucleotides align to TRBD1. Germline loops: CDR1 SGHNT, CDR2 YYREEE (reference sequence). Trimming took 3 bases from V and 3 from J; bases not matched to a gene: 15. The CDR3 totals 18 residues. For the CDR3, the DNA is TGTGCCAGCAGCTCAAAACGGCACAGGGGGCCGAGGGACACTGAAGCTTTCTTT. This codes for CASSSKRHRGPRDTEAFF.

The chain employs TRBV29-1 and TRBJ2-5; TRBD2 matches at 15 bases. The CDR3 covers 15 residues. Germline V CDR1 and CDR2: SQVTM, ANQGSEA. V lost 4 bases to trimming and J lost 6 bases; unmatched junction nucleotides: 6. The CDR3 nucleotides are TGCAGCGTTGGGACTAGCGGGGGGGCCCTAAAGACCCAGTACTTC. Translating gives CSVGTSGGALKTQYF.

This rearrangement joins TRBV4-3 to TRBJ1-2; D is unresolved. Germline V gene data show CDR1 as LGHNA and CDR2 as YSLEER. The CDR3 contains 15 residues. V lost 1 base and J lost 3, with 12 bases in between. This chain's CDR3 is CASSQGGGRDYGYTF. The CDR3 bases are TGCGCCAGCAGCCAAGGTGGAGGAAGGGACTATGGCTACACCTTC.

The V and J genes are TRBV2 and TRBJ1-1; D not resolved. V lost 0 bases and J lost 5, with 10 bases in between. This CDR3 contains 14 residues. Germline V gene data show CDR1 as SNHLY and CDR2 as FYNNEI. The CDR3 DNA sequence: TGTGCCAGCAGTGAAGCGCGAGTGGAGACTGAAGCTTTCTTT. Its protein product is CASSEARVETEAFF.

This clone has just a few counts. This chain uses TRBV7-9 with TRBJ2-7, with TRBD2 matching over 11 bases. V shed 0 bases and J 2 bases; nucleotides not matched to a gene: 6. Germline CDR1 reads SEHNR; CDR2 reads FQNEAQ (reference sequence). The CDR3 spans 17 residues. CDR3 coding DNA: TGTGCCAGCAGCTTAGCCCCGGGACTAGCGGTTCCCTACGAGCAGTACTTC. Protein: CASSLAPGLAVPYEQYF. Filled out from reference TRBV7-9 and TRBJ2-7, the complete variable domain reads DTGVSQNPRHKITKRGQNVTFRCDPISEHNRLYWYRQTLGQGPEFLTYFQNEAQLEKSRLLSDRFSAERPKGSFSTLEIQRTEQGDSAMYLCASSLAPGLAVPYEQYFGPGTRLTVT.

The chain joins TRBV5-4 to TRBJ2-2; 10 bases are a match to TRBD2. CDR3 length equals 15 residues. CDR1 and CDR2 (germline): SGHNT, YYREEE (reference sequence). Trimming removed 2 bases from V and 7 bases from J; junction bases left unmatched: 5. CDR3 sequence reads: CASSFSSGGVGELFF. CDR3 bases: TGTGCCAGCAGCTTCTCTAGCGGGGGAGTCGGGGAGCTGTTTTTT.

The chain is built from TRBV5-1 and TRBJ2-3; 13 bases line up with TRBD2. Germline V gene sequence: CDR1 SGHRS, CDR2 YFSETQ. The J segment lost 3 bases and the V segment lost 4 bases, leaving 8 bases of the junction unmatched. The CDR3 totals 17 residues. CDR3 DNA: TGCGCCAGCAGCGTAACTAGCGGGGGGGCCGGTACAGATACGCAGTATTTT. It translates to CASSVTSGGAGTDTQYF.

The chain combines TRBV7-9 with TRBJ2-1; D ambiguous. V was clipped by 0 bases and J by 15 bases, with 15 bases between them. The CDR3 sequence is 13 residues long. Germline CDR1 reads SEHNR; CDR2 reads FQNEAQ (reference sequence). CDR3 sequence reads: CASSLATARGWFF. CDR3 in DNA: TGTGCCAGCAGCTTAGCTACGGCCCGAGGATGGTTCTTC.

This rearrangement joins TRBV7-6 to TRBJ2-5, with 8 positions matching TRBD2. V lost 4 bases, J lost 5 bases, and 9 bases stayed unmatched. The germline gives CDR1 SGHVS, CDR2 FNYEAQ. The CDR3 spans 15 residues. CDR3 in amino acids: CASSSPGGPWETQYF. For the CDR3, the DNA is TGTGCCAGCAGCTCCCCGGGGGGGCCTTGGGAGACCCAGTACTTC.

The J gene is TRBJ2-3, the V gene TRBV7-9, with D perhaps TRBD2 (6 bases). Germline CDR1 and CDR2: SEHNR and FQNEAQ (reference sequence). The CDR3 is made up of 18 amino acids. V shed 6 bases and J shed 0 bases, with 22 bases lying between them. Written as DNA, the CDR3 is TGTGCCAGCAGTATTAGAGCGGGCCATAAGCCTAGCACAGATACGCAGTATTTT. Translated: CASSIRAGHKPSTDTQYF.

Notes on this clone: Other DNA sequences from this sample encode an identical CDR3 as well. The rearrangement uses TRBV6-4 and TRBJ2-3, with a tentative D call TRBD2 (5 bases). The germline V gene has CDR1 MRHNA and CDR2 SNTAGT. Trimming removed 9 bases at V and 6 bases at J, with 22 bases between. This CDR3 comprises 15 residues. The CDR3 DNA reads as TGTGCCAGTAGTCTCGACTGGGCGGCGGGTGATACGCAGTATTTT. It encodes CASSLDWAAGDTQYF.

This clone was picked up a small number of times. This chain uses TRBV9 with TRBJ2-3, with 10 bases that match TRBD1. The CDR3 runs to 14 residues. J gave up 5 bases and V 4 bases, and 4 bases lay outside the gene matches. Germline CDR1 is SGDLS and CDR2 is YYNGEE. This chain's CDR3 is CASSQTGGEDTQYF. The CDR3, as DNA: TGTGCCAGCAGCCAGACAGGGGGCGAAGATACGCAGTATTTT.

The chain combines TRBV9 with TRBJ1-1, with 8 bases identical to TRBD1. Per germline, CDR1 SGDLS and CDR2 YYNGEE. There are 19 residues in the CDR3. The junction had 14 bases not matched to a gene; V was cut back by 0 bases and J by 1 base. For the CDR3, the DNA is TGTGCCAGCAGCGTAGTGTCGCAACAGGGGGGGACTCGGAACACTGAAGCTTTCTTT. Its protein product is CASSVVSQQGGTRNTEAFF.

The V and J genes are TRBV18 and TRBJ2-4; 7 nucleotides align to TRBD2. CDR1 is KGHSH and CDR2 is LQKENI in the germline V gene. The CDR3 runs 13 residues. Trimming removed 5 bases from V and 8 bases from J; junction bases left unmatched: 6. The CDR3 sequence is CASSSGGMYIQYF. In nucleotides, the CDR3 is TGTGCCAGCTCATCCGGGGGGATGTACATTCAGTACTTC. Using reference TRBV18 and TRBJ2-4 for the parts outside the CDR3, the full variable domain is NAGVMQNPRHLVRRRGQEARLRCSPMKGHSHVYWYRQLPEEGLKFMVYLQKENIIDESGMPKERFSAEFPKEGPSILRIQQVVRGDSAAYFCASSSGGMYIQYFGAGTRLSVL.

The V and J genes are TRBV25-1 and TRBJ1-4; 7 bases agree with TRBD1. V dropped 5 bases and J dropped 7; count of bases not matched to a gene: 13. The CDR3 has 16 amino acids. Germline V gene sequence: CDR1 MGHDK, CDR2 SYGVNS. The CDR3: CASSPRGTGEGEKLFF. DNA for the CDR3: TGTGCCAGCAGTCCAAGGGGAACAGGGGAAGGTGAAAAACTGTTTTTT. The variable domain in full, with the rest retrieved from reference TRBV25-1 and TRBJ1-4, is EADIYQTPRYLVIGTGKKITLECSQTMGHDKMYWYQQDPGMELHLIHYSYGVNSTEKGDLSSESTVSRIRTEHFPLTLESARPSHTSQYLCASSPRGTGEGEKLFFGSGTQLSVL.

This clone has just a few counts. The chain carries TRBV5-4 and TRBJ2-7, with 11 bases identical to TRBD1. The V and J ends lost 3 bases and 7 bases, in that order; junction bases with no gene match: 9. This CDR3 is 15 amino acids long. Germline V CDR1 and CDR2: SGHNT, YYREEE (reference sequence). This CDR3 reads CASSWRTGGAGEQYF. CDR3 bases: TGTGCCAGCAGCTGGCGGACAGGGGGCGCGGGGGAGCAGTACTTC.

This clone was recorded a few times. The chain is built from TRBV11-3 and TRBJ2-3; possible D gene TRBD1, 6 bases. V lost 5 bases, J lost 0 bases, and 12 bases lay in between. The CDR3 has 15 residues. CDR1 is SGHNT and CDR2 is YENEEA in the germline V gene. CDR3 DNA sequence: TGTGCCAGCAGCCCCGGACAGACTAGCACAGATACGCAGTATTTT. This translates into CASSPGQTSTDTQYF.

The rearrangement links TRBV15 to TRBJ2-7, with a tentative D call TRBD2 (5 bases). CDR1 LNHNV and CDR2 YYDKDF come from the germline V gene (reference sequence). CDR3 length: 15 amino acids. V dropped 1 base and J dropped 4 bases, with 14 bases sitting between them. Here the CDR3 reads CATSRVYGMGYEQYF. Here the CDR3 DNA reads TGTGCCACCAGCAGAGTGTACGGGATGGGGTACGAGCAGTACTTC.

This clone was seen a few times. The V call is TRBV11-3, the J call TRBJ2-1; 7 bases fit TRBD1. Germline V gene lookup returns CDR1 SGHNT and CDR2 YENEEA. V was clipped by 2 bases and J by 9 bases; unmatched bases: 7. The length of the CDR3 is 14 residues. CDR3 sequence reads: CASSLNPTGREQFF. DNA for the CDR3: TGTGCCAGCAGCTTAAACCCGACAGGGCGTGAGCAGTTCTTC.

The rearrangement joins TRBV12-1 to TRBJ1-4; the D call of TRBD1 is as the table states it, not checked on the DNA. TRBV12-1 is recorded as a pseudogene. The length of the CDR3 is 17 residues. The CDR3 DNA follows: TGTGCCAGCAGCCACACGTCTTCTCTTGCAACTAATGAAAAACTGTTTTTT. It yields the protein CASSHTSSLATNEKLFF.

With regard to this clone: Additional DNA sequences in this sample encode the identical CDR3. The chain couples TRBV2 to TRBJ2-2; 15 bases fit TRBD2. V lost 3 bases to trimming and J lost 7 bases; unmatched junction nucleotides: 6. The CDR3 contains 17 residues. Germline V gene data show CDR1 as SNHLY and CDR2 as FYNNEI. Here the CDR3 DNA reads TGTGCCAGCAGTGAGGCGGGACTAGCGGGGGGTCACGGGGAGCTGTTTTTT. Its protein is CASSEAGLAGGHGELFF.

The gene calls are TRBV19 and TRBJ2-7, with a weak D call TRBD2 (6 bases). Per the germline V gene, CDR1 is LNHDA and CDR2 is SQIVND (reference sequence). Trimming took off 2 bases at V and 3 bases at J, with 8 bases between the two ends. This CDR3 region has 13 residues. Here the CDR3 reads CASSIREDYEQYF. CDR3 nucleotide sequence: TGTGCCAGTAGTATAAGGGAGGACTACGAGCAGTACTTC.